The 10 T cell receptor beta chains below all came from one sample that was sequenced in a study of T cells in narcolepsy. Clones were sequenced by immunoSEQ multiplex PCR, and TCRdb holds only the in-frame ones, with some missing. The sample contains some 32,000 clones, around three quarters of which appear only once. Source material: memory (CD45RA-) CD4+ T cells from blood. The receptor set was obtained from a human donor in good health.

The chain employs TRBV10-1 and TRBJ2-1; D call uncertain. The V gene's germline CDR1 is WNHNN and CDR2 SYGVQD (reference sequence). V was pared by 5 bases and J by 9 bases, with 14 bases between. CDR3 length equals 13 residues. The CDR3 spells CASSWTALGEQFF. The DNA of the CDR3 is TGCGCCAGCAGTTGGACGGCTTTGGGTGAGCAGTTCTTC.

V and J are TRBV11-3 and TRBJ2-1, with TRBD2 identical over 12 bases. J lost 8 bases, V lost 2 bases, and 4 bases had no gene match. Germline values: CDR1 SGHNT, CDR2 YENEEA. The CDR3 runs to 15 residues. The CDR3: CASSLSLAGGHEQFF. The CDR3 DNA sequence: TGTGCCAGCAGCTTATCTCTAGCGGGAGGGCATGAGCAGTTCTTC.

The J gene is TRBJ1-5, the V gene TRBV5-1; TRBD1 is a possible D gene (5 bases). V was clipped by 1 base and J by 2 bases, with 7 bases between them. The germline CDR1 and CDR2 sequences are SGHRS and YFSETQ. The CDR3 consists of 14 residues. The CDR3 here is CASSLLGGNQPQHF. In DNA, the CDR3 is TGCGCCAGCAGCTTGTTAGGGGGCAATCAGCCCCAGCATTTT. The variable domain in full, with the rest retrieved from reference TRBV5-1 and TRBJ1-5, is KAGVTQTPRYLIKTRGQQVTLSCSPISGHRSVSWYQQTPGQGLQFLFEYFSETQRNKGNFPGRFSGRQFSNSRSEMNVSTLELGDSALYLCASSLLGGNQPQHFGDGTRLSIL.

This rearrangement joins TRBV6-1 to TRBJ2-7; 9 positions match TRBD1. Germline lookup yields CDR1 MNHNS and CDR2 SASEGT. The CDR3 covers 14 residues. V shed 5 bases and J 2 bases; nucleotides not matched to a gene: 4. CDR3 protein: CASSPDRGPYEQYF. The CDR3 coding sequence is TGTGCCAGCAGTCCGGACAGGGGCCCCTACGAGCAGTACTTC.

CDR3 sequence: CASSQGWGGNSVNEQFF. The CDR3 nucleotides read TGTGCCAGCAGCCAAGGGTGGGGGGGAAACTCCGTCAATGAGCAGTTCTTC. This chain joins TRBV14 and TRBJ2-1; 7 bases line up with TRBD2. CDR3 length equals 17 residues. Germline V gene sequence: CDR1 SGHDN, CDR2 FVKESK. Trimming at V came to 1 base and at J to 6 bases, leaving 12 bases not matched to a gene.

CDR3 loop: CASSQEQGGYQETQYF. The CDR3 nucleotides are TGTGCCAGCAGCCAGGAACAAGGAGGATACCAAGAGACCCAGTACTTC. The V gene is TRBV4-2, the J gene TRBJ2-5, with D tentatively TRBD2 (5 bases). V lost 3 bases, J lost 0 bases, and 14 bases lay in between. The CDR3 has 16 residues. Germline V lookup: CDR1 LGHNA, CDR2 YNFKEQ.

A few counts support this clone. The V gene is TRBV6-5, the J gene TRBJ2-7, with a possible D match to TRBD2 (5 bases). V gave up 6 bases and J gave up 2 bases, with 8 bases separating them. This CDR3 is built from 12 residues. CDR1 MNHEY and CDR2 SVGAGI come from the germline V gene. The DNA of the CDR3 is TGTGCCAGCAGGGGAGAGCCCTACGAGCAGTACTTC. It yields the protein CASRGEPYEQYF.

V and J are TRBV14 and TRBJ1-2, with D possibly being TRBD1 (5 bases). CDR3 length: 14 amino acids. The ends were cut back, 1 base at V and 2 bases at J, with 8 bases in the middle. Germline CDR1 SGHDN, CDR2 FVKESK. The CDR3 protein is CASSQAGGNYGYTF. Here the CDR3 DNA reads TGTGCCAGCAGCCAAGCGGGGGGGAACTATGGCTACACCTTC.

Here the CDR3 reads CASSLGGQGSLNEKLFF. In nucleotides, the CDR3 is TGTGCCAGCAGTTTAGGAGGACAGGGGTCCCTTAATGAAAAACTGTTTTTT. The chain couples TRBV27 to TRBJ1-4; 9 bases are a match to TRBD1. Trimming removed 2 bases from V and 4 bases from J; junction bases left unmatched: 8. CDR3 length equals 17 residues. Germline V lookup: CDR1 MNHEY, CDR2 SMNVEV (reference sequence).

This clone appeared a single time. The chain couples TRBV15 to TRBJ2-5; no reliable D call. The closer fit of TRBJ2-7 to the DNA end suggests the J call may be wrong. The length of the CDR3 is 13 residues. Germline loops: CDR1 LNHNV, CDR2 YYDKDF (reference sequence). As DNA, the CDR3 is TGTGCCACCAGCAGAAACTCGGGCGGCGAGCAGTACTTC. This encodes CATSRNSGGEQYF.